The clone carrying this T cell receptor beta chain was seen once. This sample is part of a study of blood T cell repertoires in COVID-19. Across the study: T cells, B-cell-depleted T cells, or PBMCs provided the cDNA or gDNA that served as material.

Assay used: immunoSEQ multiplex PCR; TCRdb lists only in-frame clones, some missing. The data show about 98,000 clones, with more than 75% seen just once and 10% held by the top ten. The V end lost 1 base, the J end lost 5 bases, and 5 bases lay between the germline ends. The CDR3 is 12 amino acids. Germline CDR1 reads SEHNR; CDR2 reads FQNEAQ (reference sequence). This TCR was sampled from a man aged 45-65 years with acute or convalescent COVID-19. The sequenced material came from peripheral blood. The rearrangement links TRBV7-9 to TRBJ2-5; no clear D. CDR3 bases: TGTGCCAGCAGCTTAGAAAGCGAGACCCAGTACTTC. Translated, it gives CASSLESETQYF.